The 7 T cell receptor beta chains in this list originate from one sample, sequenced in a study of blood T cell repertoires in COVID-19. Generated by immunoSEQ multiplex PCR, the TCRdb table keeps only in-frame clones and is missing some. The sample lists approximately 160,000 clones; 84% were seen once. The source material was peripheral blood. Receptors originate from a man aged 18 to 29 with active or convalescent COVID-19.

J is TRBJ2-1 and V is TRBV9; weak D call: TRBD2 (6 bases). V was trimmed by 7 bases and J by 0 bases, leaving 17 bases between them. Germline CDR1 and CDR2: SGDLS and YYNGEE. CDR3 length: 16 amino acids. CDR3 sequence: CASSDSAGISYNEQFF. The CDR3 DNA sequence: TGTGCCAGCTCTGACTCAGCGGGCATCTCCTACAATGAGCAGTTCTTC.

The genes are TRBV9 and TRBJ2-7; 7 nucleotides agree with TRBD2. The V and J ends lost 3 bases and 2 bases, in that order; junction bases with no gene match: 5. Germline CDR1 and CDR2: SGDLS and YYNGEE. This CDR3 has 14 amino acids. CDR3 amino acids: CASSASGATYEQYF. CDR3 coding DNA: TGTGCCAGCAGCGCGAGCGGGGCAACCTACGAGCAGTACTTC.

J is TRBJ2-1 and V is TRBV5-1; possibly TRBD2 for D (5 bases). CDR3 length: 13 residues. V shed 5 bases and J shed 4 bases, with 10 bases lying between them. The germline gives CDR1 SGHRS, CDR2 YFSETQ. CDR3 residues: CASREEPYNEQFF. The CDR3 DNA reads TGCGCCAGCAGGGAGGAGCCATACAATGAGCAGTTCTTC.

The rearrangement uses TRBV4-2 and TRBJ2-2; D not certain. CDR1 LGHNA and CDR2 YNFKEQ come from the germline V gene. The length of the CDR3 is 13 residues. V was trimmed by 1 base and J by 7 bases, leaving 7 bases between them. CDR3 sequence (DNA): TGTGCCAGCAGCCAAGGATCCGGCGGGGAGCTGTTTTTT. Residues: CASSQGSGGELFF.

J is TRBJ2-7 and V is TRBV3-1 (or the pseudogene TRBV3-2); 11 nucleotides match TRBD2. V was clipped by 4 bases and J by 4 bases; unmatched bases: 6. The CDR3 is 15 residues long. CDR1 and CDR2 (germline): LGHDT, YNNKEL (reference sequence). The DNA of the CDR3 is TGTGCCAGCAGCCGCGGGATAGCGGGGGGGTACGAGCAGTACTTC. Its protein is CASSRGIAGGYEQYF.

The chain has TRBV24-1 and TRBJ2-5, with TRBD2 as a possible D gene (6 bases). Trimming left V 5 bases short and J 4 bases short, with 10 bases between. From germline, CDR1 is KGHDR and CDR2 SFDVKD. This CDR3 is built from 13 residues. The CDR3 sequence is CATSGTSLETQYF. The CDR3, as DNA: TGTGCCACCAGTGGAACTAGCCTAGAGACCCAGTACTTC.

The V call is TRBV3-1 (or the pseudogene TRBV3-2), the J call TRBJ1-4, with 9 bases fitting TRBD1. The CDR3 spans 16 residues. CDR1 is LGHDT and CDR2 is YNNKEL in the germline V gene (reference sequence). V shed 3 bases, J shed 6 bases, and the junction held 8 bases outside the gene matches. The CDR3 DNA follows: TGTGCCAGCAGCCAGAACAGGGGGCGACTACATGAAAAACTGTTTTTT. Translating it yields CASSQNRGRLHEKLFF.